Listed below are T cell receptor beta chains from one sample, sequenced in a study of regulatory T cells in long-lasting Graves disease. TCRdb re-called the multiplex PCR reads with MiXCR, one entry per CDR3 protein. Of approximately 470,000 distinct CDR3 sequences listed, around 15% are singletons. Another study also made use of these data, one on T cells in Graves' hyperthyroidism and ophthalmopathy.

The source material was peripheral blood mononuclear cells (PBMCs), sampled at new diagnosis, from a patient treated with antithyroid drugs. The receptor set was obtained from a man aged 40-49 years with Graves disease. The CDR3 runs from the conserved cysteine through the conserved F or W. A D gene is named only where the DNA matches it firmly. A clone size is listed for some rows: how often the clone was seen (once, few, many), or a class if it is expanded.

d_call: NA
cdr3_length: 16
j_call: TRBJ1-6
clone_size: few
v_call: TRBV7-9
cdr3_aa: CASSPDGSSYNSPLHF
cdr3_nt: TGTGCCAGCAGCCCCGACGGGAGCTCCTATAATTCACCCCTCCACTTT

d_call: NA
cdr3_length: 15
j_call: TRBJ2-1
clone_size: many
v_call: TRBV6-5
cdr3_aa: CASSYVVIAYNEQFF
cdr3_nt: TGTGCCAGCAGTTATGTGGTCATTGCCTACAATGAGCAGTTCTTC

d_call: NA
cdr3_length: 18
j_call: TRBJ2-3
clone_size: many
v_call: TRBV24-1
cdr3_aa: CATSDLRPREGAVDTQYF
cdr3_nt: TGTGCCACCAGTGATTTGCGACCCAGAGAAGGGGCGGTAGATACGCAGTATTTT

d_call: TRBD1
cdr3_length: 14
j_call: TRBJ2-7
clone_size: few
v_call: TRBV7-9
cdr3_aa: CASSSGQGSSEQYF
cdr3_nt: TGTGCCAGCAGCTCGGGACAGGGGAGCTCCGAGCAGTACTTC

d_call: NA
cdr3_length: 16
j_call: TRBJ1-2
clone_size: NA
v_call: TRBV20-1
cdr3_aa: CSARGQRTLANYGYTF
cdr3_nt: TGCAGTGCTAGAGGTCAGCGAACCTTAGCTAACTATGGCTACACCTTC

d_call: NA
cdr3_length: 13
j_call: TRBJ2-2
clone_size: many
v_call: TRBV30
cdr3_aa: CAWNQDLGRELFF
cdr3_nt: TGTGCCTGGAATCAGGACCTCGGTAGGGAGCTGTTTTTT

d_call: NA
cdr3_length: 13
j_call: TRBJ2-1
clone_size: many
v_call: TRBV2
cdr3_aa: CASRKRQGHEQFF
cdr3_nt: TGTGCCAGCAGGAAGAGGCAGGGGCATGAGCAGTTCTTC

d_call: NA
cdr3_length: 14
j_call: TRBJ2-7
clone_size: many
v_call: TRBV4-1
cdr3_aa: CASSQEGRSYEQYF
cdr3_nt: TGCGCCAGCAGCCAAGAAGGCCGGTCCTACGAGCAGTACTTC

d_call: NA
cdr3_length: 12
j_call: TRBJ2-7
clone_size: many
v_call: TRBV2
cdr3_aa: CASSSGGHEQYF
cdr3_nt: TGTGCCAGCAGTTCAGGGGGGCACGAGCAGTACTTC

d_call: NA
cdr3_length: 13
j_call: TRBJ2-7
clone_size: many
v_call: TRBV27
cdr3_aa: CASSKTPTYEQYF
cdr3_nt: TGTGCCAGCAGTAAAACCCCCACCTACGAGCAGTACTTC

d_call: NA
cdr3_length: 13
j_call: TRBJ2-2
clone_size: NA
v_call: TRBV29-1
cdr3_aa: CSVEASNTGELFF
cdr3_nt: TGCAGCGTTGAAGCCTCGAACACCGGGGAGCTGTTTTTT

d_call: TRBD2
cdr3_length: 16
j_call: TRBJ2-1
clone_size: few
v_call: TRBV3-1
cdr3_aa: CASSTTSPGAVRRQFF
cdr3_nt: TGTGCCAGCAGCACGACTAGCCCGGGAGCTGTTAGACGGCAGTTCTTC

d_call: TRBD2
cdr3_length: 13
j_call: TRBJ2-7
clone_size: NA
v_call: TRBV19
cdr3_aa: CASSREATYEQYF
cdr3_nt: TGTGCCAGTAGCCGGGAGGCGACCTACGAGCAGTACTTC

d_call: NA
cdr3_length: 18
j_call: TRBJ1-5
clone_size: NA
v_call: TRBV18
cdr3_aa: CASSLVGALQGYNQPQHF
cdr3_nt: TGTGCCAGCTCATTAGTGGGGGCCCTGCAAGGCTACAATCAGCCCCAGCATTTT

d_call: NA
cdr3_length: 15
j_call: TRBJ2-7
clone_size: many
v_call: TRBV5-1
cdr3_aa: CASSLGRGSSYEQYF
cdr3_nt: TGTGCCAGCAGCTTAGGACGGGGAAGCTCCTACGAGCAGTACTTC

d_call: NA
cdr3_length: 11
j_call: TRBJ2-1
clone_size: many
v_call: TRBV2
cdr3_aa: CASSERNEQFF
cdr3_nt: TGTGCCAGCAGCGAGCGCAATGAGCAGTTCTTC

d_call: TRBD1
cdr3_length: 15
j_call: TRBJ1-5
clone_size: many
v_call: TRBV30
cdr3_aa: CAWSLGTGYNQPQHF
cdr3_nt: TGTGCCTGGAGTCTCGGGACAGGGTACAATCAGCCCCAGCATTTT

d_call: TRBD1
cdr3_length: 14
j_call: TRBJ2-7
clone_size: many
v_call: TRBV12-3/TRBV12-4
cdr3_aa: CASSLRTGAYEQYF
cdr3_nt: TGTGCCAGCAGTCTACGGACAGGGGCCTACGAGCAGTACTTC

d_call: NA
cdr3_length: 13
j_call: TRBJ1-1
clone_size: NA
v_call: TRBV29-1
cdr3_aa: CSASTGGNTEAFF
cdr3_nt: TGCAGCGCCTCGACGGGGGGGAACACTGAAGCTTTCTTT

d_call: NA
cdr3_length: 16
j_call: TRBJ2-1
clone_size: many
v_call: TRBV27
cdr3_aa: CASSGNAKLAILEQFF
cdr3_nt: TGTGCCAGCAGCGGAAACGCAAAACTAGCTATCCTTGAGCAGTTCTTC

d_call: TRBD2
cdr3_length: 15
j_call: TRBJ2-1
clone_size: many
v_call: TRBV28
cdr3_aa: CASSAGLAGFNEQFF
cdr3_nt: TGTGCCAGCAGTGCGGGACTAGCGGGATTCAATGAGCAGTTCTTC

d_call: TRBD1
cdr3_length: 15
j_call: TRBJ1-4
clone_size: NA
v_call: TRBV27
cdr3_aa: CASRGWTGGNEKLFF
cdr3_nt: TGTGCCAGCAGGGGGTGGACAGGGGGCAATGAAAAACTGTTTTTT

d_call: NA
cdr3_length: 12
j_call: TRBJ2-5
clone_size: NA
v_call: TRBV25-1
cdr3_aa: CAAKGGRETQYF
cdr3_nt: TGTGCCGCCAAGGGGGGGCGAGAGACCCAGTACTTC

d_call: NA
cdr3_length: 12
j_call: TRBJ2-3
clone_size: NA
v_call: TRBV6-1
cdr3_aa: CASKGGGDTQYF
cdr3_nt: TGTGCCAGCAAAGGAGGAGGAGATACGCAGTATTTT

d_call: NA
cdr3_length: 14
j_call: TRBJ1-1
clone_size: many
v_call: TRBV5-1
cdr3_aa: CASSFTGRGTEAFF
cdr3_nt: TGCGCCAGCAGCTTTACAGGTCGTGGCACTGAAGCTTTCTTT

d_call: TRBD1
cdr3_length: 14
j_call: TRBJ1-6
clone_size: many
v_call: TRBV7-9
cdr3_aa: CASSMGQGHSPLHF
cdr3_nt: TGTGCCAGCAGCATGGGACAGGGGCATTCACCCCTCCACTTT

d_call: NA
cdr3_length: 15
j_call: TRBJ2-1
clone_size: many
v_call: TRBV7-9
cdr3_aa: CASSLARSSNGEQFF
cdr3_nt: TGTGCCAGCAGCTTAGCCCGATCTAGCAACGGTGAGCAGTTCTTC

d_call: NA
cdr3_length: 12
j_call: TRBJ2-7
clone_size: NA
v_call: TRBV11-2
cdr3_aa: CASSGRLDEQYF
cdr3_nt: TGTGCCAGCAGCGGACGCCTCGACGAGCAGTACTTC

d_call: NA
cdr3_length: 14
j_call: TRBJ2-1
clone_size: many
v_call: TRBV20-1
cdr3_aa: CSAREWASYNEQFF
cdr3_nt: TGCAGTGCTAGAGAATGGGCCTCCTACAATGAGCAGTTCTTC

d_call: TRBD1
cdr3_length: 16
j_call: TRBJ1-6
clone_size: many
v_call: TRBV28
cdr3_aa: CASSSTGGPYNSPLHF
cdr3_nt: TGTGCCAGCAGTTCCACAGGGGGTCCCTATAATTCACCCCTCCACTTT